This T cell receptor beta chain was sequenced for a study of shared clonotypes between healthy human individuals. Findings of the study overall: Naive subsets generally had larger estimated richness than memory subsets.

In the case of this clone: What it binds is not known.

Method: immunoSEQ multiplex PCR; TCRdb's copy keeps in-frame clones and lacks some. Counted here are about 2.4 million clones, approximately 93% occurring once; the ten biggest clones make up 0.36%. Subsets obtained from CD4+ cells comprised CD45RA+ naive and CD45RA-negative memory cells. Trimming pared 5 bases from V and 6 bases from J, leaving 14 bases between. Germline V gene lookup returns CDR1 MNHEY and CDR2 SMNVEV (reference sequence). This CDR3 has 13 amino acids. The TCR originated in a man between 18 and 35 years old in good health. Some clones in this sample may be carry-over from other donors' samples. The sample comprised naive CD4+ T cells from PBMCs. The sample's subset: CD45RA+ positively selected. This chain links TRBV27 with TRBJ2-7; TRBD2 might be the D (5 bases). CDR3 sequence (DNA): TGTGCCAGCAGTCCGGGTCGGGCGGGCGAGCAGTACTTC. It encodes CASSPGRAGEQYF.